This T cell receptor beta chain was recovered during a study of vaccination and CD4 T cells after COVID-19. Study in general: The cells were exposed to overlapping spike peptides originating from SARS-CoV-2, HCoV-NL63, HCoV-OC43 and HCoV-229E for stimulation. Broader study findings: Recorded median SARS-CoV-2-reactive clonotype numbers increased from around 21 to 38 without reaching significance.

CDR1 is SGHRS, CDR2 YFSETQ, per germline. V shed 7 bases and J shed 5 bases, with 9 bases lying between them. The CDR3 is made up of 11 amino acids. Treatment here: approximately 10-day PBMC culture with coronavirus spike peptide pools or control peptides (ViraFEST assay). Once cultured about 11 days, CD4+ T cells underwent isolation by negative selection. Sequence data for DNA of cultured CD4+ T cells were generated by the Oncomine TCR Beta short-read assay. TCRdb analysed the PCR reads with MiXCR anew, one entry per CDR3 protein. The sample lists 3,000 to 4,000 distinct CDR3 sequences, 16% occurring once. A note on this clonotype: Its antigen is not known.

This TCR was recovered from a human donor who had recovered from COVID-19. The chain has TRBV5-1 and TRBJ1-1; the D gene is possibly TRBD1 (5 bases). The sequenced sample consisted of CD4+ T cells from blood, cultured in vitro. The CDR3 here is CASRRETEAFF. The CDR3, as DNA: TGCGCCAGCCGCAGGGAGACTGAAGCTTTCTTT.